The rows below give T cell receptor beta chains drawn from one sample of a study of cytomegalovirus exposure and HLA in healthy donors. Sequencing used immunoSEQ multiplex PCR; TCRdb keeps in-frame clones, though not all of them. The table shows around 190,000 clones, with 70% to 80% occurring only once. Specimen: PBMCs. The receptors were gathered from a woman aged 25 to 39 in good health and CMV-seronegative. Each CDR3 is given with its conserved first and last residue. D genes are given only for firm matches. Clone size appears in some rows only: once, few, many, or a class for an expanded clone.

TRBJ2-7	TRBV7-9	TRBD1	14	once	CASSFWDRAFEQYF	TGTGCCAGCAGCTTCTGGGACAGGGCGTTCGAGCAGTACTTC
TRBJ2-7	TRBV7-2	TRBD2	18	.	CASSAGLAGGPRGNEQYF	TGTGCCAGCAGCGCGGGACTAGCGGGAGGGCCGAGGGGTAACGAGCAGTACTTC
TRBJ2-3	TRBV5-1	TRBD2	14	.	CASSLGGGGDTQYF	TGCGCCAGCAGCTTGGGCGGGGGTGGTGATACGCAGTATTTT
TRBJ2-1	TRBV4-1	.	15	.	CASSQLRNSRNEQFF	TGCGCCAGCAGCCAACTCCGTAACAGTCGCAATGAGCAGTTCTTC
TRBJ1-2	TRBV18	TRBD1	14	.	CASSPGDRVAGQNF	TGTGCCAGCTCACCAGGGGACAGGGTTGCTGGTCAAAACTTC
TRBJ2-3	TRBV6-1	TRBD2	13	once	CASSSLSGLAEVF	TGTGCCAGCAGTTCTCTGTCGGGACTAGCGGAGGTTTTT
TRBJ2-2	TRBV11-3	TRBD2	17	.	CASSLKIRGRDTGELFF	TGTGCCAGCAGCTTAAAGATACGCGGGAGGGACACCGGGGAGCTGTTTTTT
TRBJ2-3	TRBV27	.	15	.	CASSLVGLATDTQYF	TGTGCCAGCAGTTTGGTGGGGCTAGCGACCGATACGCAGTATTTT
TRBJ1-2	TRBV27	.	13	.	CASSLSPGYGYTF	TGTGCCAGCAGTTTATCGCCGGGGTATGGCTACACCTTC
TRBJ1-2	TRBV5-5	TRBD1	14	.	CASSLRTGDYGYTF	TGTGCCAGCAGCTTGAGAACAGGGGACTATGGCTACACCTTC
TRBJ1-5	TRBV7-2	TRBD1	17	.	CASSLDRGQGRNQPQHF	TGTGCCAGCAGCTTAGATAGGGGACAGGGGAGGAATCAGCCCCAGCATTTT
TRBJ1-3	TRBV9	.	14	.	CASSDQGGGNTIYF	TGTGCCAGCAGCGATCAGGGTGGTGGAAACACCATATATTTT
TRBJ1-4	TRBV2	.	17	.	CASSDPPSGGVDEKLFF	TGTGCCAGCAGTGACCCCCCCAGCGGGGGCGTAGATGAAAAACTGTTTTTT
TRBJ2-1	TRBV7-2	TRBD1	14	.	CASSIRGYYNEQFF	TGTGCCAGCAGCATCAGGGGGTACTACAATGAGCAGTTCTTC
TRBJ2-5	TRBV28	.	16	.	CASSLFPGANQETQYF	TGTGCCAGCAGTTTATTCCCGGGAGCCAATCAAGAGACCCAGTACTTC
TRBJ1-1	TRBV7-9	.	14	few	CASSLGQGHTEAFF	TGTGCCAGCAGCTTAGGGCAGGGCCACACTGAAGCTTTCTTT
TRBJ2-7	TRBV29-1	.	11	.	CSVLYYTEQYF	TGCAGCGTTCTGTACTACACCGAGCAGTACTTC
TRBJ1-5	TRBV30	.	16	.	CAWRKPQGSADQPQHF	TGTGCCTGGAGGAAACCTCAGGGGTCGGCTGATCAGCCCCAGCATTTT
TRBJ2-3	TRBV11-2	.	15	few	CASSLFTMITDTQYF	TGTGCCAGCAGCTTATTTACTATGATCACAGATACGCAGTATTTT
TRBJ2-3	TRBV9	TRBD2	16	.	CASSVDGGSPTDTQYF	TGTGCCAGCAGCGTAGACGGCGGGAGCCCCACAGATACGCAGTATTTT
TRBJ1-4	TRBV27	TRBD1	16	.	CASSSSGQGGGEKLFF	TGTGCCAGCAGTTCCTCGGGACAGGGGGGCGGTGAAAAACTGTTTTTT
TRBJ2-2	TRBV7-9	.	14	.	CASSFPGLSGELFF	TGTGCCAGCAGTTTTCCGGGTCTTTCGGGGGAGCTGTTTTTT
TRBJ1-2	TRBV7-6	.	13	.	CASSNTGNYGYTF	TGTGCCAGCAGCAATACAGGGAACTATGGCTACACCTTC